The 18 T cell receptor beta chains given below trace back to one sample, sequenced in a study of human T cells and chemical hapten exposure. The time point was: pre-sensitization, week 0. Specified treatment: therapeutic diphenylcyclopropenone sensitization with weekly scalp DPC. TCRdb processed the RACE reads anew with MiXCR; each CDR3 protein has one entry. The table records about 89,000 distinct CDR3 sequences, under 14% of them present only once. Sample: whole blood, taken in connection with sensitization to the hapten diphenylcyclopropenone (DPC). The receptors were sampled from a woman aged 55-75 years with alopecia areata. Some clones in this sample may be carry-over from other donors' samples.

This clonotype came up many times. The chain has TRBV12-3 or TRBV12-4 and TRBJ2-5; TRBD2 agrees at 8 bases. V was clipped by 6 bases and J by 7 bases; unmatched bases: 10. The CDR3 loop spans 14 amino acids. The CDR3 sequence is CASSPTGTSMTQYF. The CDR3 nucleotides read TGTGCCAGCAGCCCAACCGGGACTAGTATGACCCAGTACTTC.

On this clonotype: This sequence may be a read error, since a much larger clone differs from it by one base. V usage is TRBV30 and J usage is TRBJ2-2, with D tentatively TRBD2 (5 bases). CDR3 length equals 14 residues. Germline V gene sequence: CDR1 GTSNPN, CDR2 SVGIG (reference sequence). DNA for the CDR3: TGTGCCTGGAGTGTAGACTCGAACACCGGGGAGCTGCTTTTT. This translates into CAWSVDSNTGELLF. The full variable domain, its missing parts supplied by reference TRBV30 and TRBJ2-2, is SQTIHQWPATLVQPVGSPLSLECTVEGTSNPNLYWYRQAAGRGLQLLFYSVGIGQISSEVPQNLSASRPQDRQFILSSKKLLLSDSGFYLCAWSVDSNTGELLFGEGSRLTVL.

Ten or more counts support this clonotype. The chain joins TRBV11-1 to TRBJ2-1; 15 bases agree with TRBD2. Trimming at V came to 3 bases and at J to 7 bases, leaving 10 bases not matched to a gene. Per the germline V gene, CDR1 is SGHAT and CDR2 is FQDESV (reference sequence). CDR3 length: 18 amino acids. The CDR3 DNA reads TGTGCCAGCAGCTTTCAATGGACTAGCGGGGGGGCGGTGAATGAGCAGTTCTTC. It encodes CASSFQWTSGGAVNEQFF.

Only a few counts were recorded for this clonotype. The chain has TRBV7-2 and TRBJ2-2; 14 bases are shared with TRBD2. V lost 5 bases, J lost 5 bases, and 4 bases stayed unmatched. The CDR3 loop spans 16 amino acids. In germline, CDR1 is SGHTA, CDR2 FQGNSA. The CDR3 reads CASSNGLAGGTGELFF. DNA of the CDR3: TGTGCCAGCAGCAACGGACTAGCGGGGGGTACCGGGGAGCTGTTTTTT.

This clonotype was counted many times. The chain carries TRBV12-3 or TRBV12-4 and TRBJ2-1, with TRBD2 identical over 7 bases. The CDR3 totals 14 residues. The V gene end was trimmed by 2 bases and the J gene end by 7 bases; junction bases not matched to a gene: 5. CDR3 protein: CASSLMGGMNEQFF. CDR3 in DNA: TGTGCCAGCAGTTTAATGGGAGGGATGAATGAGCAGTTCTTC.

This clonotype was counted at least ten times. This chain joins TRBV29-1 and TRBJ1-1; D remains unclear. Trimming removed 7 bases at V and 5 bases at J, with 14 bases between. This CDR3 spans 12 amino acids. In germline, CDR1 is SQVTM, CDR2 ANQGSEA. The CDR3 reads CSAQVQNTEAFF. CDR3 nucleotides: TGCAGCGCTCAAGTCCAGAATACTGAAGCTTTCTTT. The full variable domain, rest sourced from reference TRBV29-1 and TRBJ1-1, is SAVISQKPSRDICQRGTSLTIQCQVDSQVTMMFWYRQQPGQSLTLIATANQGSEATYESGFVIDKFPISRPNLTFSTLTVSNMSPEDSSIYLCSAQVQNTEAFFGQGTRLTVV.

The genes are TRBV7-9 and TRBJ2-4, with 9 bases aligning to TRBD1. This CDR3 has 16 amino acids. Germline-derived CDR1 and CDR2 are SEHNR and FQNEAQ (reference sequence). The trim removed 5 bases at V and 9 bases at J, leaving 14 bases unmatched. In nucleotides, the CDR3 is TGTGCCAGCAGCCCCCCAGGGGACAGGGATTCGGGCATTCAGTACTTC. Amino acids: CASSPPGDRDSGIQYF.

This chain joins TRBV30 and TRBJ2-7; D might be TRBD1 (6 bases). CDR1 and CDR2 (germline): GTSNPN, SVGIG (reference sequence). Trimming pared 2 bases from V and 9 bases from J, leaving 17 bases between. The CDR3 has 13 amino acids. Written as DNA, the CDR3 is TGTGCCTGGAGTCCCCAACTTACAGGGATGCAGTACTTC. It specifies CAWSPQLTGMQYF.

This clonotype occurred many times. The gene calls are TRBV11-2 and TRBJ2-7; possibly TRBD2 for D (6 bases). Trimming pared 4 bases from V and 3 bases from J, leaving 16 bases between. CDR1 and CDR2 from the germline V gene are SGHAT and FQNNGV. This CDR3 spans 15 amino acids. The CDR3: CASSSPGLRGYEQYF. The CDR3 DNA reads as TGTGCCAGCAGCTCTCCGGGACTCCGAGGCTACGAGCAGTACTTC.

This clonotype was detected only a few times. The rearrangement links TRBV12-3 or TRBV12-4 to TRBJ1-3; TRBD1 aligns across 9 bases. The CDR3 totals 14 residues. The V gene end was trimmed by 10 bases and the J gene end by 0 bases; junction bases not matched to a gene: 4. The CDR3 loop is CATGTGSSGNTIYF. The CDR3 coding sequence is TGTGCCACCGGGACAGGGAGCTCTGGAAACACCATATATTTT.

This clonotype was counted at least ten times. This chain connects TRBV11-2 to TRBJ2-2; TRBD1 matches at 8 bases. The CDR3 consists of 13 residues. The germline V gene has CDR1 SGHAT and CDR2 FQNNGV. The V and J ends lost 6 bases and 6 bases, in that order; junction bases with no gene match: 3. Here the CDR3 reads CASRRTGSGELFF. The CDR3 DNA reads TGTGCCAGCAGACGGACAGGGTCCGGGGAGCTGTTTTTT. Combining the CDR3 with reference TRBV11-2 and TRBJ2-2 gives the whole variable domain EAGVAQSPRYKIIEKRQSVAFWCNPISGHATLYWYQQILGQGPKLLIQFQNNGVVDDSQLPKDRFSAERLKGVDSTLKIQPAKLEDSAVYLCASRRTGSGELFFGEGSRLTVL.

The gene calls are TRBV4-1 and TRBJ2-7; 10 bases align to TRBD2. Germline CDR1 reads MGHRA; CDR2 reads YSYEKL. The CDR3 covers 18 residues. V dropped 3 bases and J dropped 3; count of bases not matched to a gene: 14. The CDR3 reads CASSQADFLAGGLYEQYF. DNA for the CDR3: TGCGCCAGCAGCCAGGCGGATTTTTTAGCGGGGGGCCTCTACGAGCAGTACTTC.

This clonotype was counted between two and nine times. The chain links TRBV18 to TRBJ2-7; the D call may be TRBD1 or TRBD2 (6 bases each). V shed 3 bases and J shed 7 bases, with 16 bases lying between them. Germline values: CDR1 KGHSH, CDR2 LQKENI. This CDR3 contains 14 residues. DNA of the CDR3: TGTGCCAGCTCACCGGGGGGCCGGGGGTCTGAGCAGTACTTC. This gives the protein CASSPGGRGSEQYF.

This rearrangement joins TRBV27 to TRBJ2-7; no firm D call. The CDR3 totals 11 residues. V dropped 9 bases and J dropped 3 bases, with 9 bases sitting between them. The V gene's germline CDR1 is MNHEY and CDR2 SMNVEV (reference sequence). Written as DNA, the CDR3 is TGTGCCAGAAGTAGGAACTACGAGCAGTACTTC. As protein: CARSRNYEQYF.

The V call is TRBV5-1, the J call TRBJ2-3; D is perhaps TRBD1 (6 bases). V dropped 4 bases and J dropped 5 bases, with 17 bases sitting between them. The CDR3 totals 15 residues. Per the germline V gene, CDR1 is SGHRS and CDR2 is YFSETQ. DNA for the CDR3: TGCGCCAGCAGCCCCGGGACACCCGGGATAGATACGCAGTATTTT. Its translation: CASSPGTPGIDTQYF. Combining the CDR3 with reference TRBV5-1 and TRBJ2-3 gives the whole variable domain KAGVTQTPRYLIKTRGQQVTLSCSPISGHRSVSWYQQTPGQGLQFLFEYFSETQRNKGNFPGRFSGRQFSNSRSEMNVSTLELGDSALYLCASSPGTPGIDTQYFGPGTRLTVL.

This clonotype occurred a few times. The chain carries TRBV3-1 and TRBJ2-3, with 8 bases lining up with TRBD1. The CDR3 consists of 16 residues. Trimming at V came to 1 base and at J to 4 bases, leaving 7 bases not matched to a gene. Per the germline V gene, CDR1 is LGHDT and CDR2 is YNNKEL (reference sequence). The CDR3 region has the DNA TGTGCCAGCAGCCAAGGGCCCGGGACAGGCTCAGATACGCAGTATTTT. Its protein is CASSQGPGTGSDTQYF.

This clonotype was counted at least ten times. The chain combines TRBV18 with TRBJ1-2; D is possibly TRBD1 (5 bases). The germline V gene encodes CDR1 KGHSH and CDR2 LQKENI. This CDR3 is 13 amino acids long. V lost 2 bases and J lost 6, with 10 bases in between. DNA for the CDR3: TGTGCCAGCTCACCATCTCTGGGGGATGGCTACACCTTC. This sequence encodes CASSPSLGDGYTF.

V gene TRBV11-2 combines with J gene TRBJ2-3; 11 bases align to TRBD2. The CDR3 contains 15 residues. V was pared by 5 bases and J by 7 bases, with 8 bases of the junction left unmatched. Per the germline V gene, CDR1 is SGHAT and CDR2 is FQNNGV. The DNA of the CDR3 is TGTGCCAGCAGCGCCGGGACTAGCGGAGGGTATACGCAGTATTTT. Encoded protein: CASSAGTSGGYTQYF.